One and the same sample provided the 18 T cell receptor beta chains below, sequenced in a study of T-cell reconstitution after alpha-beta-depleted transplantation in children. For TCRbeta, the library was prepared with unique molecular identifiers. A single record per CDR3 protein comes from TCRdb applying MiXCR to the PCR reads. The profile shows hundreds of thousands of distinct CDR3 sequences, around a sixth of them singletons. Sequences were derived from PBMCs from the stem cell graft donor, sampled from the stem cell graft. The receptor set was obtained from a human donor who donated a stem cell graft to a child with acute myeloid leukemia.

There are many counts of this clonotype. CDR3 coding DNA: TGTGCCAGCAGCTTACTCCAGGGGAATAATTCACCCCTCCACTTT. Its translation is CASSLLQGNNSPLHF. The V call is TRBV7-2, the J call TRBJ1-6; weak D call: TRBD1 (6 bases). With 2 bases removed from V and 5 bases from J, the gap between germline ends came to 10 bases. Per the germline V gene, CDR1 is SGHTA and CDR2 is FQGNSA. This CDR3 contains 15 residues.

The rearrangement links TRBV27 to TRBJ1-5; no reliable D call. Germline CDR1 MNHEY, CDR2 SMNVEV (reference sequence). V shed 3 bases and J shed 2 bases, with 8 bases lying between them. The CDR3 runs to 14 residues. This CDR3 reads CASSLFGCNQPQHF. CDR3 DNA sequence: TGTGCCAGCAGTTTGTTCGGTTGCAATCAGCCCCAGCATTTT.

As concerns this clonotype: One end of the junction is discordant with germline, which a read error may explain. J is TRBJ2-1 and V is TRBV20-1; maybe TRBD2 (6 bases). The CDR3 extends over 14 amino acids. Germline CDR1 and CDR2: DFQATT and SNEGSKA (reference sequence). The CDR3 coding sequence is TGCCGTGCCCCCGGGGGAGAGGGATACAATGAGCAGTTCTTC. As protein: CRAPGGEGYNEQFF.

This clonotype was recorded a few times. The gene calls are TRBV7-2 and TRBJ2-7, with 11 nucleotides matching TRBD2. Germline V gives CDR1 SGHTA, CDR2 FQGNSA. Losses at the gene ends were 3 bases for V and 5 bases for J; bases not matched to a gene: 3. CDR3 size: 14 residues. This chain's CDR3 is CASSLTSGANEQYF. The CDR3, as DNA: TGTGCCAGCAGCTTGACTAGCGGGGCAAACGAGCAGTACTTC. Full variable domain (outside the CDR3, taken from reference TRBV7-2 and TRBJ2-7): GAGVSQSPSNKVTEKGKDVELRCDPISGHTALYWYRQSLGQGLEFLIYFQGNSAPDKSGLPSDRFSAERTGGSVSTLTIQRTQQEDSAVYLCASSLTSGANEQYFGPGTRLTVT.

This clonotype has a count of ten or more. As DNA, the CDR3 is TGTGCCAGCAGTAAACAGGGGGCTTCCTACGAGCAGTACTTC. This gives the protein CASSKQGASYEQYF. The chain recombines TRBV5-6 with TRBJ2-7, with 9 bases identical to TRBD1. The V and J ends lost 5 bases and 1 base, in that order; junction bases with no gene match: 4. This CDR3 has 14 residues. Germline V gene lookup returns CDR1 SGHDT and CDR2 YYEEEE.

This clonotype came up many times. This sequence joins TRBV29-1 and TRBJ1-2; D is possibly TRBD1 (6 bases). Germline-derived CDR1 and CDR2 are SQVTM and ANQGSEA. The CDR3 sequence is 13 residues long. V shed 4 bases and J shed 8 bases, with 17 bases lying between them. The CDR3 region is CSVVGHRREGYTF. The CDR3 region has the DNA TGCAGCGTTGTGGGACACCGGAGGGAAGGCTACACCTTC.

This chain links TRBV20-1 with TRBJ2-2; D gene ambiguous. Germline V gives CDR1 DFQATT, CDR2 SNEGSKA (reference sequence). This CDR3 has 12 residues. The ends were cut back, 3 bases at V and 6 bases at J, with 8 bases in the middle. The CDR3 reads CSASDAPGELFF. DNA for the CDR3: TGCAGTGCTAGCGACGCCCCCGGGGAGCTGTTTTTT.

This clonotype was seen at least ten times. The CDR3 DNA reads as TGTGCCACCAGTGAGCGAGGGGAGGATGAAAAACTGTTTTTT. Translating it yields CATSERGEDEKLFF. This rearrangement joins TRBV24-1 to TRBJ1-4, with a possible D match to TRBD1 (5 bases). The ends were cut back, 4 bases at V and 6 bases at J, with 11 bases in the middle. The germline gives CDR1 KGHDR, CDR2 SFDVKD. This CDR3 contains 14 residues.

The sample holds many counts of this clonotype. This chain connects TRBV29-1 to TRBJ2-1; D remains ambiguous. The CDR3 consists of 13 residues. CDR1 and CDR2 (germline): SQVTM, ANQGSEA. With 4 bases removed from V and 3 bases from J, the gap between germline ends came to 10 bases. This CDR3 reads CSVAYRRYNEQFF. The CDR3 DNA follows: TGCAGCGTTGCCTACCGACGCTACAATGAGCAGTTCTTC.

The chain combines TRBV5-6 with TRBJ1-1; D perhaps matches TRBD1 (5 bases). Germline CDR1 SGHDT, CDR2 YYEEEE. V gave up 7 bases and J gave up 4 bases, with 20 bases separating them. The CDR3 totals 15 residues. The CDR3 DNA reads as TGTGCCAGCCATCAGGGAGGCTCGGGGGGCACTGAAGCTTTCTTT. This gives the protein CASHQGGSGGTEAFF. The full variable domain, with the rest looked up from reference TRBV5-6 and TRBJ1-1, is DAGVTQSPTHLIKTRGQQVTLRCSPKSGHDTVSWYQQALGQGPQFIFQYYEEEERQRGNFPDRFSGHQFPNYSSELNVNALLLGDSALYLCASHQGGSGGTEAFFGQGTRLTVV.

This clonotype has just a few counts. The V call is TRBV5-1, the J call TRBJ2-5, with D possibly being TRBD1 (6 bases). V was trimmed by 4 bases and J by 0 bases, leaving 19 bases between them. CDR1 and CDR2 (germline): SGHRS, YFSETQ. The CDR3 has 17 residues. Written as DNA, the CDR3 is TGCGCCAGCAGCGCGTTAATTGGACAGTTGTACCAAGAGACCCAGTACTTC. As protein: CASSALIGQLYQETQYF.

V gene TRBV6-1 combines with J gene TRBJ2-3, with 8 bases that match TRBD2. Germline values: CDR1 MNHNS, CDR2 SASEGT. This CDR3 comprises 17 residues. Trimming took 6 bases from V and 4 from J; bases not matched to a gene: 15. CDR3 DNA sequence: TGTGCCAGCAGACAGGCATTCCGGGGGGGCCGTCCAGATACGCAGTATTTT. It translates to CASRQAFRGGRPDTQYF.

Only a few counts were recorded for this clonotype. This chain links TRBV7-2 with TRBJ2-7, with D tentatively TRBD1 or TRBD2 (6 bases each). The CDR3 totals 14 residues. CDR1 is SGHTA and CDR2 is FQGNSA in the germline V gene. Trimming took 2 bases from V and 5 from J, leaving 13 bases between them. The CDR3 reads CASSLKGGANEQYF. The CDR3 region has the DNA TGTGCCAGCAGCTTAAAGGGGGGCGCAAACGAGCAGTACTTC.

This clonotype was seen many times. CDR3 sequence reads: CSAAQGDGRSQETQYF. The CDR3 region has the DNA TGCAGTGCCGCTCAGGGTGACGGTCGGAGCCAAGAGACCCAGTACTTC. The V call is TRBV20-1, the J call TRBJ2-5; TRBD1 might be the D (5 bases). Germline values: CDR1 DFQATT, CDR2 SNEGSKA (reference sequence). V lost 6 bases, J lost 1 base, and 21 bases lay in between. CDR3 length: 16 amino acids.

This clonotype has more than one count but fewer than ten. V gene TRBV19 combines with J gene TRBJ1-5; D remains unclear. V lost 1 base, J lost 7 bases, and 11 bases lay in between. The CDR3 runs to 14 residues. Germline-derived CDR1 and CDR2 are LNHDA and SQIVND (reference sequence). CDR3 bases: TGTGCCAGTAGTATAGGGAGAAGGTACCAGCCCCAGCATTTT. Its protein is CASSIGRRYQPQHF.

This clonotype was seen many times. The chain uses TRBV6-5 and TRBJ2-7; 9 bases match TRBD1. CDR1 MNHEY and CDR2 SVGAGI come from the germline V gene. V dropped 4 bases and J dropped 5; count of bases not matched to a gene: 3. This CDR3 contains 13 residues. CDR3 sequence: CASSWGQGNEQYF. The CDR3, as DNA: TGTGCCAGCAGTTGGGGACAGGGTAACGAGCAGTACTTC.

This clonotype showed up many times. The chain has TRBV11-2 and TRBJ1-5, with 8 bases lining up with TRBD1. V dropped 1 base and J dropped 0; count of bases not matched to a gene: 8. The CDR3 runs to 18 residues. Germline CDR1 reads SGHAT; CDR2 reads FQNNGV. The CDR3 here is CASSLGFDRGYSNQPQHF. The CDR3 DNA sequence: TGTGCCAGCAGCTTAGGGTTCGACAGGGGTTATAGCAATCAGCCCCAGCATTTT. The variable domain in full, with the rest retrieved from reference TRBV11-2 and TRBJ1-5, is EAGVAQSPRYKIIEKRQSVAFWCNPISGHATLYWYQQILGQGPKLLIQFQNNGVVDDSQLPKDRFSAERLKGVDSTLKIQPAKLEDSAVYLCASSLGFDRGYSNQPQHFGDGTRLSIL.

This clonotype has ten or more counts. The chain joins TRBV7-2 to TRBJ2-1; no firm D call. V was cut by 2 bases and J by 12 bases, with 20 bases left in between. The germline gives CDR1 SGHTA, CDR2 FQGNSA. The CDR3 is 15 amino acids. The CDR3 DNA is TGTGCCAGCAGCTTATTCGACCTGTCCGGAATTGGGCAGTTCTTC. Protein sequence: CASSLFDLSGIGQFF. The full variable domain, in which reference TRBV7-2 and TRBJ2-1 provide the parts outside the CDR3, is GAGVSQSPSNKVTEKGKDVELRCDPISGHTALYWYRQSLGQGLEFLIYFQGNSAPDKSGLPSDRFSAERTGGSVSTLTIQRTQQEDSAVYLCASSLFDLSGIGQFFGPGTRLTVL.